This T cell receptor beta chain is drawn from a study of cytomegalovirus exposure and HLA in healthy donors. Findings of the study overall: Investigators reported over 150 TCR beta chains as tied to cytomegalovirus. Rare TCR sequences dominated, though some public TCRs recurred in many donors. The tendency of first-cohort TCR clusters to co-occur in the 120 or so validation repertoires was identified by a subsequent analysis. In vitro, three CMV-associated chains proved specific for CMV antigens.

This clone was detected only once. Its specificity is unknown. Clones were sequenced by immunoSEQ multiplex PCR, and TCRdb holds only the in-frame ones, with some missing. The sample shows 100,000 to 120,000 clones, roughly 88% of them seen only once. The CDR3 loop spans 12 amino acids. The V end was cut by 11 bases, the J end by 3 bases, with 11 bases between. Germline V lookup: CDR1 MNHEY, CDR2 SMNVEV (reference sequence). The specimen was PBMCs. V gene TRBV27 combines with J gene TRBJ1-3; the D is unclear. The receptor's source is a woman between 18 and 29 years old in good health and CMV-seronegative. CDR3 amino acids: CAAGGSGNTIYF. The DNA for the CDR3 is TGTGCCGCGGGCGGGAGTGGAAACACCATATATTTT.